These 3 T cell receptor beta chains share one sample of origin, sequenced in a study of blood T cell repertoires in COVID-19. Measured with immunoSEQ multiplex PCR; TCRdb has only the in-frame clones, and not every one. In the table there are 150,000 or so clones, approximately 74% of which are singletons. The material sequenced was peripheral blood. The origin of the receptors is an elderly woman with acute or convalescent COVID-19.

The chain has TRBV4-3 and TRBJ1-2; 10 bases line up with TRBD1. This CDR3 has 16 amino acids. Germline V lookup: CDR1 LGHNA, CDR2 YSLEER. The V gene end was trimmed by 0 bases and the J gene end by 3 bases; junction bases not matched to a gene: 4. The CDR3 nucleotides are TGCGCCAGCAGCCAAGATGCGGGACAGGGGTACTATGGCTACACCTTC. The encoded protein is CASSQDAGQGYYGYTF.

The chain links TRBV29-1 to TRBJ1-2; D unresolved. The V end lost 7 bases, the J end lost 4 bases, and 16 bases lay between the germline ends. From germline, CDR1 is SQVTM and CDR2 ANQGSEA. This CDR3 region has 13 residues. The CDR3 sequence is CSANEARGYGYTF. The CDR3 DNA follows: TGCAGCGCGAACGAGGCCCGGGGCTATGGCTACACCTTC.

Written as DNA, the CDR3 is TGTGCCAGCAGCTTAGTAGGCCCGGGACTAGGGGGCAATGAGCAGTTCTTC. It encodes CASSLVGPGLGGNEQFF. The genes are TRBV11-3 and TRBJ2-1; TRBD2 agrees at 8 bases. CDR3 length: 17 amino acids. CDR1 and CDR2 from the germline V gene are SGHNT and YENEEA. V shed 1 base, J shed 6 bases, and the junction held 11 bases outside the gene matches.